This T cell receptor beta chain was identified during a study of human T cells and chemical hapten exposure. Background on the study: Slight volume differences across pooled libraries mainly accounted for varying per-sample TCR yields.

The library tagged individual cDNA molecules with unique molecular identifiers. As originally analysed: From approximately 20,000 to 700,000 TCRs were found per sample, with a median of about 96,000. TCRdb passed the RACE reads through MiXCR, listing each CDR3 protein once. None of the V and J calls come from the authors' own analysis; TCRdb made them. Among some 120,000 distinct CDR3 sequences, approximately 8.3% were seen once, and the ten largest hold under 2%. Time point: healthy volunteer bleed at 2 weeks. The total RNA was obtained from whole blood that was not fractionated. Regarding the study as a whole: With regard to DPC sensitization, TCRs above 1 in 1000 frequency did not change.

Points on this clonotype: What it recognizes is unknown.

Germline CDR1 is MNHNS and CDR2 is SASEGT. V lost 4 bases and J lost 2, with 6 bases in between. The CDR3 sequence is 12 residues long. The sequencing input was whole blood. The receptor's source is a male donor in good health. Some clones in this sample may be carry-over from other donors' samples. The V and J genes are TRBV6-1 and TRBJ2-7; no clear D gene. The CDR3 DNA is TGTGCCAGCAGTGGCCAGCCCTACGAGCAGTACTTC. Translating gives CASSGQPYEQYF.